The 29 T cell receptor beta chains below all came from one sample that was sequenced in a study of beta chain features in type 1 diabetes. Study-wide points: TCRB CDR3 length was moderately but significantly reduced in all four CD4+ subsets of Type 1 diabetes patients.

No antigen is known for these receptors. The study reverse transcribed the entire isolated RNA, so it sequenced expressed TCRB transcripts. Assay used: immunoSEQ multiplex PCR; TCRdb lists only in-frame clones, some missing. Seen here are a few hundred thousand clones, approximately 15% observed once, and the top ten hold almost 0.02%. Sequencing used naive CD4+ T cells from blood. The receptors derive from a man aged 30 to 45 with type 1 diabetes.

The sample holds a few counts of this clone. The CDR3 sequence: CASSVEGTGELFF. The CDR3, as DNA: TGTGCCAGCAGCGTAGAGGGGACCGGGGAGCTGTTTTTT. J is TRBJ2-2 and V is TRBV9, with D perhaps matching TRBD1 (5 bases). Germline CDR1 and CDR2: SGDLS and YYNGEE. V dropped 0 bases and J dropped 5 bases, with 5 bases sitting between them. This CDR3 contains 13 residues.

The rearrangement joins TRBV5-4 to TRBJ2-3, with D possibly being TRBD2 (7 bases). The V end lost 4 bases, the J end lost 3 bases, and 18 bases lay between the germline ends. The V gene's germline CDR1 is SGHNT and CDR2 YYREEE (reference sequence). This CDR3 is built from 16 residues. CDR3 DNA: TGTGCCAGCAGCCCGAGCCGGGGGGCGGGGACAGATACGCAGTATTTT. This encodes CASSPSRGAGTDTQYF.

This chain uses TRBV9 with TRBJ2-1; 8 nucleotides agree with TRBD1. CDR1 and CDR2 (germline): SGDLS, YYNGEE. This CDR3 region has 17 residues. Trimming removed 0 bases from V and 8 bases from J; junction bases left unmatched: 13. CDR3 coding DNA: TGTGCCAGCAGCGTAGTAGGAGGAGGACAGGGTGCCCATGAGCAGTTCTTC. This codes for CASSVVGGGQGAHEQFF.

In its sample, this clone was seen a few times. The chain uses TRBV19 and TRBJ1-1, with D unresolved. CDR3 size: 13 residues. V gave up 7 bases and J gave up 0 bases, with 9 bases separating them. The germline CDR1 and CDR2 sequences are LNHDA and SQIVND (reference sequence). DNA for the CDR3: TGTGCCAGTAAGAACAGATTGAACACTGAAGCTTTCTTT. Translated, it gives CASKNRLNTEAFF.

CDR3 residues: CASSPRGQSYEQYF. The CDR3 bases are TGTGCCAGCAGTCCACGTGGACAGTCCTACGAGCAGTACTTC. The genes are TRBV27 and TRBJ2-7; D perhaps matches TRBD1 (6 bases). The germline gives CDR1 MNHEY, CDR2 SMNVEV (reference sequence). V was cut by 5 bases and J by 1 base, with 12 bases left in between. This CDR3 region has 14 residues.

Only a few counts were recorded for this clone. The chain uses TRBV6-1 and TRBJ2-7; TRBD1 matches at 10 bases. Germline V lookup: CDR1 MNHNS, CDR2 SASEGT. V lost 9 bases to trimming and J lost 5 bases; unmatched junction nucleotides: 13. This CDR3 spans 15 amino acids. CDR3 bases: TGTGCCAGTACTGGAAGGGGACAGGGGATCCACGAGCAGTACTTC. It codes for CASTGRGQGIHEQYF.

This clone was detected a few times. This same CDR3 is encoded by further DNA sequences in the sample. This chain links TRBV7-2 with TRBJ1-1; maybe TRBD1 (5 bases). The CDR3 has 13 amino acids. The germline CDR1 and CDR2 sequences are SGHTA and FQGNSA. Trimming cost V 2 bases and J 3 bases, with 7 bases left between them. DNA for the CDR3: TGTGCCAGCAGCTTACAGGGATACACTGAAGCTTTCTTT. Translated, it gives CASSLQGYTEAFF.

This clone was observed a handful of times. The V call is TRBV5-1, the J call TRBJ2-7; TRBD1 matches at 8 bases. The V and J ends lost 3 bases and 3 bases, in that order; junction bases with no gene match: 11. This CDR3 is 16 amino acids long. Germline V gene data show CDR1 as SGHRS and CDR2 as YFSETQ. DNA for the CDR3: TGCGCCAGCAGCTCGACAGGGGCACCGGATTACTACGAGCAGTACTTC. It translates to CASSSTGAPDYYEQYF.

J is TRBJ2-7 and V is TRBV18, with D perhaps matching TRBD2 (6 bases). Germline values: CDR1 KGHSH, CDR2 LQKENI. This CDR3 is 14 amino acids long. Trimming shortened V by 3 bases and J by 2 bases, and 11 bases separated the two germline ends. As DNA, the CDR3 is TGTGCCAGCTCACCTGCCGGAGGGGCCTACGAGCAGTACTTC. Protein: CASSPAGGAYEQYF. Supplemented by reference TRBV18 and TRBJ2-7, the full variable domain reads NAGVMQNPRHLVRRRGQEARLRCSPMKGHSHVYWYRQLPEEGLKFMVYLQKENIIDESGMPKERFSAEFPKEGPSILRIQQVVRGDSAAYFCASSPAGGAYEQYFGPGTRLTVT.

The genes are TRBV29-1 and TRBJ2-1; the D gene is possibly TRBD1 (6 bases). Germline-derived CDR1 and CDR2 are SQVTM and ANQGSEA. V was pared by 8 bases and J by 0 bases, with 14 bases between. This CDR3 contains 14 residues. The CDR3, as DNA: TGCAGCTTGCGACAGGTGAGCTCCTACAATGAGCAGTTCTTC. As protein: CSLRQVSSYNEQFF.

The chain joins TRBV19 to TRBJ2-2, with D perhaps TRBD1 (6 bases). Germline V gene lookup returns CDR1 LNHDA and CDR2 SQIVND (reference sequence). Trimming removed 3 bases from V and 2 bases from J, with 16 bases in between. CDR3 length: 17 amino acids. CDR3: CASSIGEGTPNTGELFF. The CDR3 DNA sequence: TGTGCCAGTAGTATTGGAGAGGGGACACCCAACACCGGGGAGCTGTTTTTT.

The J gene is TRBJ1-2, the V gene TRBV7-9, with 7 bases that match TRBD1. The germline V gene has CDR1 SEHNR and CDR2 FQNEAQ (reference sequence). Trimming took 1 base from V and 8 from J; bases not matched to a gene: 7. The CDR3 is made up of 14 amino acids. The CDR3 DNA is TGTGCCAGCAGCTTAGATATTCAGGACAGGGGCTACACCTTC. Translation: CASSLDIQDRGYTF. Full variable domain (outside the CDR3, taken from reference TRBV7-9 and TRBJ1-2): DTGVSQNPRHKITKRGQNVTFRCDPISEHNRLYWYRQTLGQGPEFLTYFQNEAQLEKSRLLSDRFSAERPKGSFSTLEIQRTEQGDSAMYLCASSLDIQDRGYTFGSGTRLTVV.

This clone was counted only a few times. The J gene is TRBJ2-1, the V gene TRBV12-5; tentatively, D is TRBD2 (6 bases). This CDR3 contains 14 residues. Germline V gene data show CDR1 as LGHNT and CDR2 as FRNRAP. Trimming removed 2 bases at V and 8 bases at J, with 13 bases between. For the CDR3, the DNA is TGTGCTAGTGGTTTGCCACGGGCTAGCGATGAGCAGTTCTTC. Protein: CASGLPRASDEQFF.

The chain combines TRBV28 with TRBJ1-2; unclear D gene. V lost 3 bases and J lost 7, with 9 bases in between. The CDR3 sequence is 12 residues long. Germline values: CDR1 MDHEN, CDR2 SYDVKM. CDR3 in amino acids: CASSLTESGYTF. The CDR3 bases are TGTGCCAGCAGTTTGACGGAGAGTGGCTACACCTTC.

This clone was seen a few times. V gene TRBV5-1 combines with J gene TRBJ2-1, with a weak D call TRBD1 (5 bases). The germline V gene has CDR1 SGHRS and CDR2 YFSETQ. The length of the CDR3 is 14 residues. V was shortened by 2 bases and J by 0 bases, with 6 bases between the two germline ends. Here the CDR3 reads CASSLGASYNEQFF. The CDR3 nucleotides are TGCGCCAGCAGCTTAGGGGCCTCCTACAATGAGCAGTTCTTC.

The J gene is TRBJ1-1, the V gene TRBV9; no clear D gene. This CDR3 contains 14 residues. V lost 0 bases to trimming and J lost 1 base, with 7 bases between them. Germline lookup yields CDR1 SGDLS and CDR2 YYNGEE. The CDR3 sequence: CASSVVSGNTEAFF. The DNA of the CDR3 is TGTGCCAGCAGCGTAGTCTCCGGGAACACTGAAGCTTTCTTT. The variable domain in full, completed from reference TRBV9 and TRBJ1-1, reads DSGVTQTPKHLITATGQRVTLRCSPRSGDLSVYWYQQSLDQGLQFLIQYYNGEERAKGNILERFSAQQFPDLHSELNLSSLELGDSALYFCASSVVSGNTEAFFGQGTRLTVV.

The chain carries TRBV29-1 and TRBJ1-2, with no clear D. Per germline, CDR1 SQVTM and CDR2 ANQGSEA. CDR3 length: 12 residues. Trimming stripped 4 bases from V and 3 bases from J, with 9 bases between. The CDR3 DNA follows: TGCAGCGTTGTGCCCGGGGACTATGGCTACACCTTC. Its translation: CSVVPGDYGYTF. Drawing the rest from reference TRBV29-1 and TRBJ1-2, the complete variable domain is SAVISQKPSRDICQRGTSLTIQCQVDSQVTMMFWYRQQPGQSLTLIATANQGSEATYESGFVIDKFPISRPNLTFSTLTVSNMSPEDSSIYLCSVVPGDYGYTFGSGTRLTVV.

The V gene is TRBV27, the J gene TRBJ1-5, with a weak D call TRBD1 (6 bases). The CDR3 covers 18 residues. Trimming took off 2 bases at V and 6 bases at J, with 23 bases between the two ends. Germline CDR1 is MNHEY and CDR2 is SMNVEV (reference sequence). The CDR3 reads CASSLLGGDISVGQPQHF. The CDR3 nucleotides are TGTGCCAGCAGTTTACTAGGGGGAGACATCTCGGTCGGTCAGCCCCAGCATTTT.

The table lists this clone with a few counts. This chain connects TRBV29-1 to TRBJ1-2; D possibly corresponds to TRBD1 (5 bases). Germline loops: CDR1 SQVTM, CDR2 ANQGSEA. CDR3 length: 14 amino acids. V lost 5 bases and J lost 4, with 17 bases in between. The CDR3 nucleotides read TGCAGCGTTCTCGCTAGAGACAGCCGCTATGGCTACACCTTC. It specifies CSVLARDSRYGYTF.

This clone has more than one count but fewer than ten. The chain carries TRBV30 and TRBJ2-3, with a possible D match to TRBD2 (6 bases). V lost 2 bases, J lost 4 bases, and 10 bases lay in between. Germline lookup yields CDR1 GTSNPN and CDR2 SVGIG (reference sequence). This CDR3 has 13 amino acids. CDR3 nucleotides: TGTGCCTGGAGTCAAACGGGGGCAGATACGCAGTATTTT. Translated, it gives CAWSQTGADTQYF.

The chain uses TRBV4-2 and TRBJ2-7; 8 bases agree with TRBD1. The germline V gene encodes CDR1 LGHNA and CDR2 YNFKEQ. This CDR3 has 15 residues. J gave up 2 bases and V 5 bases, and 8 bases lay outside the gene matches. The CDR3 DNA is TGTGCCAGCAGCTTGGACAGGGTAAACCCCTACGAGCAGTACTTC. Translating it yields CASSLDRVNPYEQYF.

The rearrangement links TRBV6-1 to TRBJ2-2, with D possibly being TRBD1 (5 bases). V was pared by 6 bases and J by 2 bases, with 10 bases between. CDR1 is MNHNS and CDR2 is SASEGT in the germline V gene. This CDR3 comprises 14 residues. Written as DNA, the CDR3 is TGTGCCAGCAGATGGGGCGGCAACACCGGGGAGCTGTTTTTT. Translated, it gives CASRWGGNTGELFF.

The CDR3 DNA follows: TGTGCCAGCAGAACAGGGGGCAGTGCTAACTATGGCTACACCTTC. This translates into CASRTGGSANYGYTF. The rearrangement joins TRBV6-5 to TRBJ1-2; 9 nucleotides match TRBD1. The CDR3 contains 15 residues. Germline V lookup: CDR1 MNHEY, CDR2 SVGAGI. J gave up 0 bases and V 6 bases, and 5 bases lay outside the gene matches.

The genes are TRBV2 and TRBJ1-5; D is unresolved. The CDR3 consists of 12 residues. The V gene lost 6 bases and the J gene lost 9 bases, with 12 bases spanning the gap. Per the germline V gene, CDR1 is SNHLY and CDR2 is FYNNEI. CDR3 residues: CASSEREGPQHF. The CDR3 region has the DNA TGTGCCAGCAGCGAGAGGGAAGGGCCCCAGCATTTT.

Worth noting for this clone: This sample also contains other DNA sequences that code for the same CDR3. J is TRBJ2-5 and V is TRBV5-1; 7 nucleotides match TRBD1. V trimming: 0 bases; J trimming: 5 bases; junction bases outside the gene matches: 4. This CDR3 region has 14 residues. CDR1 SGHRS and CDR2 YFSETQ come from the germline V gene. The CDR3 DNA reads TGCGCCAGCAGCTTGGGACAGGGAATGGAGACCCAGTACTTC. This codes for CASSLGQGMETQYF. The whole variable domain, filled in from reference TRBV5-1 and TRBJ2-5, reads KAGVTQTPRYLIKTRGQQVTLSCSPISGHRSVSWYQQTPGQGLQFLFEYFSETQRNKGNFPGRFSGRQFSNSRSEMNVSTLELGDSALYLCASSLGQGMETQYFGPGTRLLVL.

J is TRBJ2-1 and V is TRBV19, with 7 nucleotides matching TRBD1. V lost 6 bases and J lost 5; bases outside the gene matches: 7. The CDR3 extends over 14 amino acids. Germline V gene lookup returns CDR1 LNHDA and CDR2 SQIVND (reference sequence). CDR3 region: CASRAGTANNEQFF. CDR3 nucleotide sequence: TGTGCCAGTAGGGCCGGGACAGCGAACAATGAGCAGTTCTTC.

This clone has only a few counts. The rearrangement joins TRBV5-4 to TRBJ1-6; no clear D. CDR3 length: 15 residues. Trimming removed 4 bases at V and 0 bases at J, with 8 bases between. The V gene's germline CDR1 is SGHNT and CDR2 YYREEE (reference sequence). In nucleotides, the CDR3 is TGTGCCAGCAGCCCATCGAGCTCCTATAATTCACCCCTCCACTTT. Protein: CASSPSSSYNSPLHF.

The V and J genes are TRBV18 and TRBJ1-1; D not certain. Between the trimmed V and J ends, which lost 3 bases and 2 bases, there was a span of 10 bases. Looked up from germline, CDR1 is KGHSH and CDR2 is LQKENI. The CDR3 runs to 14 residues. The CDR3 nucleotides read TGTGCCAGCTCACCGGCAGGAACAAACACTGAAGCTTTCTTT. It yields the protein CASSPAGTNTEAFF.

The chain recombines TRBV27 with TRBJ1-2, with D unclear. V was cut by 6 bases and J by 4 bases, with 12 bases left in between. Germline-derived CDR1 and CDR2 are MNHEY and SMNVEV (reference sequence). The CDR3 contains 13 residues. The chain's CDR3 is CASSAGGFYGYTF. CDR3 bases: TGTGCCAGCAGCGCAGGAGGGTTCTATGGCTACACCTTC.